This T cell receptor (beta chain) was profiled in a study of blood T cell repertoires in COVID-19. Study information: The study drew acute and convalescent COVID-19 samples from the United States, Italy and Spain.

Per the original methods: For nucleated cells, counts were estimated from reference gene primer amplification. Clones were read by immunoSEQ multiplex PCR, and TCRdb kept only the in-frame ones, dropping some. That table gives V, J and clone size, and the DNA gave D and trimming. The profile shows about 210,000 clones, 84% of them singletons. This clone was seen ten or more times. The germline V gene encodes CDR1 SGHDT and CDR2 YYEEEE. The CDR3 runs 15 residues. With 4 bases clipped from V and 6 bases from J, the junction kept 9 bases outside the gene matches. Sequencing was performed on PBMCs or T cells enriched from blood (not recorded which). The receptor was isolated from a woman under 40 who had been exposed to COVID-19. V usage is TRBV5-6 and J usage is TRBJ2-5; 10 bases line up with TRBD2. The CDR3 loop reads CASSPGSGGAKTQYF. The CDR3 coding sequence is TGTGCCAGCAGCCCGGGAAGCGGGGGGGCAAAGACCCAGTACTTC.